This is a list of T cell receptor beta chains from one sample in a study of a mutant IDH1 vaccine in newly diagnosed glioma. Profiling relied on immunoSEQ multiplex PCR, and the TCRdb table lists in-frame clones only, not all of them. Counted here are about 38,000 clones, around 82% occurring once; the ten biggest clones make up 7% to 10%. The sequencing here drew on PBMCs, taken from a glioma patient treated with radiotherapy, temozolomide or both. The receptors shown here come from a man aged 40-55 years with glioma. Some clones in this sample may be carry-over from other donors' samples. CDR3s include the opening cysteine and the closing phenylalanine or tryptophan. Each record gives: CDR3 protein, CDR3 DNA, J gene, V gene, clone size, D gene. The D gene is left open where the match is weak. Some rows mark clone size as missing; the rest say once, few, many or name a class of expanded clone.

cdr3_aa: CASSLTGPYYSNQPQHF
cdr3_nt: TGTGCCAGCAGCTTAACGGGCCCCTACTATAGCAATCAGCCCCAGCATTTT
j_call: TRBJ1-5
v_call: TRBV7-8
clone_size: .
d_call: .

cdr3_aa: CASSVASSGGSPYNEQFF
cdr3_nt: TGTGCCAGCAGCGTAGCTTCTAGCGGGGGGTCCCCTTACAATGAGCAGTTCTTC
j_call: TRBJ2-1
v_call: TRBV9
clone_size: .
d_call: TRBD2

cdr3_aa: CASSLGTGLWEQFF
cdr3_nt: TGCGCCAGCAGCCTCGGGACAGGGCTTTGGGAGCAGTTCTTC
j_call: TRBJ2-1
v_call: TRBV5-1
clone_size: .
d_call: TRBD1

cdr3_aa: CASSTWTAADEKLFF
cdr3_nt: TGTGCCAGTAGTACCTGGACAGCCGCGGACGAAAAACTGTTTTTT
j_call: TRBJ1-4
v_call: TRBV19
clone_size: .
d_call: .

cdr3_aa: CASSSPTGANEKLFF
cdr3_nt: TGTGCCAGCAGTTCCCCGACAGGGGCTAATGAAAAACTGTTTTTT
j_call: TRBJ1-4
v_call: TRBV28
clone_size: .
d_call: TRBD1

cdr3_aa: CATSRGTTTSHYGYTF
cdr3_nt: TGTGCCACCAGCAGAGGGACGACAACAAGCCACTATGGCTACACCTTC
j_call: TRBJ1-2
v_call: TRBV15
clone_size: .
d_call: .

cdr3_aa: CASSLGTAYGYTF
cdr3_nt: TGTGCCAGCAGCCTGGGGACAGCCTATGGCTACACCTTC
j_call: TRBJ1-2
v_call: TRBV14
clone_size: few
d_call: TRBD1

cdr3_aa: CASSSLGGETQYF
cdr3_nt: TGTGCCAGCAGTTCTTTGGGGGGCGAGACCCAGTACTTC
j_call: TRBJ2-5
v_call: TRBV6-6
clone_size: .
d_call: .

cdr3_aa: CSLGGSAETQYF
cdr3_nt: TGCAGCCTTGGGGGGTCCGCAGAGACCCAGTACTTC
j_call: TRBJ2-5
v_call: TRBV29-1
clone_size: few
d_call: .

cdr3_aa: CASRPADQGAHTEAFF
cdr3_nt: TGTGCCAGCAGACCCGCCGACCAGGGGGCCCACACTGAAGCTTTCTTT
j_call: TRBJ1-1
v_call: TRBV11-2
clone_size: .
d_call: TRBD1

cdr3_aa: CASSLDPGLAGAYSYEQYF
cdr3_nt: TGTGCCAGCAGCTTAGACCCCGGACTAGCGGGGGCCTACTCCTACGAGCAGTACTTC
j_call: TRBJ2-7
v_call: TRBV11-2
clone_size: .
d_call: TRBD2

cdr3_aa: CASSEANQGLETQYF
cdr3_nt: TGTGCCAGCAGTGAAGCCAACCAGGGTCTCGAGACCCAGTACTTC
j_call: TRBJ2-5
v_call: TRBV2
clone_size: .
d_call: .

cdr3_aa: CASSRDIQNYGYTF
cdr3_nt: TGTGCCAGCAGCCGGGACATCCAGAACTATGGCTACACCTTC
j_call: TRBJ1-2
v_call: TRBV7-2
clone_size: .
d_call: .

cdr3_aa: CASSFGLGGFRQPQHF
cdr3_nt: TGTGCCAGCAGTTTTGGCCTCGGCGGGTTTAGGCAGCCCCAGCATTTT
j_call: TRBJ1-5
v_call: TRBV28
clone_size: .
d_call: .

cdr3_aa: CASSLRGSNQPQHF
cdr3_nt: TGTGCCAGCAGCTTACGAGGGAGCAATCAGCCCCAGCATTTT
j_call: TRBJ1-5
v_call: TRBV7-9
clone_size: .
d_call: .

cdr3_aa: CASDRGSLGTGELFF
cdr3_nt: TGCGCCAGCGACAGGGGATCATTGGGCACCGGGGAGCTGTTTTTT
j_call: TRBJ2-2
v_call: TRBV10-1
clone_size: .
d_call: TRBD1

cdr3_aa: CASSRDSWNEKLFF
cdr3_nt: TGTGCCAGCAGCCGGGACAGTTGGAATGAAAAACTGTTTTTT
j_call: TRBJ1-4
v_call: TRBV9
clone_size: few
d_call: TRBD1

cdr3_aa: CASSLVGGTNTGELFF
cdr3_nt: TGTGCCAGCAGCTTGGTTGGGGGTACGAACACCGGGGAGCTGTTTTTT
j_call: TRBJ2-2
v_call: TRBV5-4
clone_size: once
d_call: .

cdr3_aa: CASSQGQAREQYF
cdr3_nt: TGCGCCAGCAGCCAGGGACAGGCCCGCGAGCAGTACTTC
j_call: TRBJ2-7
v_call: TRBV5-1
clone_size: .
d_call: TRBD1

cdr3_aa: CASTGRTNTGELFF
cdr3_nt: TGTGCCAGCACAGGTCGCACGAACACCGGGGAGCTGTTTTTT
j_call: TRBJ2-2
v_call: TRBV6-6
clone_size: once
d_call: .

cdr3_aa: CASSLAMNTEAFF
cdr3_nt: TGTGCCAGCAGCCTAGCAATGAACACTGAAGCTTTCTTT
j_call: TRBJ1-1
v_call: TRBV11-2
clone_size: .
d_call: .

cdr3_aa: CASSLGSDPYPDTQYF
cdr3_nt: TGTGCCAGCAGCTTAGGATCCGATCCCTACCCAGATACGCAGTATTTT
j_call: TRBJ2-3
v_call: TRBV7-6
clone_size: .
d_call: .

cdr3_aa: CASSVVGGETQYF
cdr3_nt: TGTGCCAGCAGCGTAGTTGGAGGGGAGACCCAGTACTTC
j_call: TRBJ2-5
v_call: TRBV9
clone_size: .
d_call: .

cdr3_aa: CSVDVAPGTQYF
cdr3_nt: TGCAGCGTAGACGTCGCCCCGGGGACCCAGTACTTC
j_call: TRBJ2-5
v_call: TRBV29-1
clone_size: .
d_call: .

cdr3_aa: CAWSGTDSNRPQHF
cdr3_nt: TGTGCCTGGAGTGGGACTGATAGCAATCGGCCCCAGCATTTT
j_call: TRBJ1-5
v_call: TRBV30
clone_size: .
d_call: .

cdr3_aa: CASSTGGAGNQPQHF
cdr3_nt: TGTGCCAGCAGCACAGGGGGCGCGGGCAATCAGCCCCAGCATTTT
j_call: TRBJ1-5
v_call: TRBV7-2
clone_size: .
d_call: TRBD1

cdr3_aa: CASNGQSNYGYTF
cdr3_nt: TGTGCCAGCAACGGACAGTCTAACTATGGCTACACCTTC
j_call: TRBJ1-2
v_call: TRBV9
clone_size: .
d_call: .

cdr3_aa: CSVHKTGGAYNEQFF
cdr3_nt: TGCAGCGTCCACAAGACAGGGGGCGCATACAATGAGCAGTTCTTC
j_call: TRBJ2-1
v_call: TRBV29-1
clone_size: few
d_call: TRBD1

cdr3_aa: CASSERETGNTGELFF
cdr3_nt: TGTGCCAGCAGTGAACGGGAGACAGGGAACACCGGGGAGCTGTTTTTT
j_call: TRBJ2-2
v_call: TRBV6-1
clone_size: once
d_call: .

cdr3_aa: CASSRKDMGNTEAFF
cdr3_nt: TGCGCCAGCAGCCGGAAGGATATGGGGAACACTGAAGCTTTCTTT
j_call: TRBJ1-1
v_call: TRBV4-1
clone_size: .
d_call: .

cdr3_aa: CASSQGYGGYNYGYTF
cdr3_nt: TGCGCCAGCAGCCAAGGCTACGGGGGTTATAACTATGGCTACACCTTC
j_call: TRBJ1-2
v_call: TRBV4-1
clone_size: .
d_call: .

cdr3_aa: CASSLGPPGDYSGANVLTF
cdr3_nt: TGTGCTAGCAGCTTAGGTCCCCCAGGGGATTACTCTGGGGCCAACGTCCTGACTTTC
j_call: TRBJ2-6
v_call: TRBV7-7
clone_size: .
d_call: .

cdr3_aa: CASSTKRGPDTQYF
cdr3_nt: TGTGCCAGCAGCACTAAGAGAGGGCCAGATACGCAGTATTTT
j_call: TRBJ2-3
v_call: TRBV7-8
clone_size: .
d_call: .

cdr3_aa: CSGATDTQYF
cdr3_nt: TGCAGTGGTGCCACAGATACGCAGTATTTT
j_call: TRBJ2-3
v_call: TRBV20-1
clone_size: few
d_call: .

cdr3_aa: CASSQDGDSYGYTF
cdr3_nt: TGTGCCAGCAGCCAAGACGGAGATTCCTATGGCTACACCTTC
j_call: TRBJ1-2
v_call: TRBV4-2
clone_size: .
d_call: .

cdr3_aa: CAFQTGFSGANVLTF
cdr3_nt: TGTGCCTTTCAAACAGGGTTCTCTGGGGCCAACGTCCTGACTTTC
j_call: TRBJ2-6
v_call: TRBV30
clone_size: .
d_call: .

cdr3_aa: CASSDSSGTGVYGYTF
cdr3_nt: TGTGCCAGCAGTGACTCTTCCGGGACAGGGGTCTATGGCTACACCTTC
j_call: TRBJ1-2
v_call: TRBV2
clone_size: .
d_call: TRBD1

cdr3_aa: CASLPFGLSYEQYF
cdr3_nt: TGTGCCAGCTTACCCTTCGGCCTATCCTACGAGCAGTACTTC
j_call: TRBJ2-7
v_call: TRBV6-1
clone_size: .
d_call: .

cdr3_aa: CASSAPTSGANVLTF
cdr3_nt: TGTGCCAGCAGTGCCCCTACCTCTGGGGCCAACGTCCTGACTTTC
j_call: TRBJ2-6
v_call: TRBV6-1
clone_size: .
d_call: .

cdr3_aa: CASSLGLRQGEGGNTIYF
cdr3_nt: TGTGCCAGCAGCTTAGGCCTTCGGCAGGGCGAAGGAGGAAACACCATATATTTT
j_call: TRBJ1-3
v_call: TRBV13
clone_size: once
d_call: .